This T cell receptor (beta chain) came from a study of T-cell memory formation after mild COVID-19. Comments on this clonotype: No antigen is known for it.

After 5'RACE with constant-segment primers, TCR alpha and TCR beta cDNA libraries carrying sample barcodes and UMIs were obtained. TCRdb re-called the 5' RACE reads with MiXCR, one entry per CDR3 protein. Among roughly 620,000 distinct CDR3 sequences listed, roughly 17% were seen once. Study-level results: Some SARS-CoV-2-responding clones were already detected in memory before infection. A balance of CD4 and CD8 characterized clones contracting day 15 to 85, whereas later expanders leaned CD4+.

V lost 7 bases, J lost 10 bases, and 17 bases lay in between. The CDR3 contains 13 residues. The V gene's germline CDR1 is SGHTA and CDR2 FQGNSA. Sequencing was done on a sample of PBMCs or a T cell subset sorted from them (not recorded which). The clonotype comes from an adult woman who had mild COVID-19 (a few samples of this study predate the infection). Cell type and time point are not known. The chain couples TRBV7-2 to TRBJ2-1; D not certain. In DNA form, the CDR3 reads TGTGCCAGCACCTCCAAAGTAACGCGGGAGCAGTTCTTC. It codes for CASTSKVTREQFF.